The clone carrying this T cell receptor (beta chain) was recorded a few times. The protocol was immunoSEQ multiplex PCR, while the TCRdb copy is restricted to in-frame clones and leaves out a portion. Of roughly 220,000 clones in the sample, around 87% are singletons; the top ten hold approximately 15%. This specimen belongs to a study of blood T cell repertoires in COVID-19. Trimming shortened V by 4 bases and J by 5 bases, and 14 bases separated the two germline ends. Germline V lookup: CDR1 SEHNR, CDR2 FQNEAQ (reference sequence). This CDR3 contains 14 residues. Sequenced material: PBMCs or T cells enriched from blood (not recorded which). The chain uses TRBV7-9 and TRBJ1-2; D ambiguous. The TCR sequence derives from a man in his thirties or forties who had been exposed to COVID-19. The CDR3 reads CASSSPPETYGYTF. The CDR3, as DNA: TGTGCCAGCAGCTCACCCCCCGAGACATATGGCTACACCTTC.